This T cell receptor (beta chain) was captured by sequencing in a study of siplizumab effects on memory and regulatory T cells. Study-level results: The apparent diversity of naive T cells exceeded that of memory cells, and naive T cells seemed to make a major contribution to the alloresponse.

With 4 bases clipped from V and 4 bases from J, the junction kept 16 bases outside the gene matches. This CDR3 region has 17 residues. Germline loops: CDR1 SGHRS, CDR2 YFSETQ. As for this clone: Antigen specificity is unknown.

This table comes from immunoSEQ multiplex PCR, and its TCRdb copy is limited to in-frame clones, with some not included. The table shows around 100,000 clones, with around nine tenths occurring only once. This TCR was recovered from a human donor in good health. Input material: non-Treg CD4+ T cells sorted from blood. The J gene is TRBJ1-1, the V gene TRBV5-1; 7 bases are shared with TRBD1. The CDR3 DNA sequence: TGCGCCAGCAGCCGATCGGGCAGCCCATCAGGGGGCACTGAAGCTTTCTTT. Translating it yields CASSRSGSPSGGTEAFF.